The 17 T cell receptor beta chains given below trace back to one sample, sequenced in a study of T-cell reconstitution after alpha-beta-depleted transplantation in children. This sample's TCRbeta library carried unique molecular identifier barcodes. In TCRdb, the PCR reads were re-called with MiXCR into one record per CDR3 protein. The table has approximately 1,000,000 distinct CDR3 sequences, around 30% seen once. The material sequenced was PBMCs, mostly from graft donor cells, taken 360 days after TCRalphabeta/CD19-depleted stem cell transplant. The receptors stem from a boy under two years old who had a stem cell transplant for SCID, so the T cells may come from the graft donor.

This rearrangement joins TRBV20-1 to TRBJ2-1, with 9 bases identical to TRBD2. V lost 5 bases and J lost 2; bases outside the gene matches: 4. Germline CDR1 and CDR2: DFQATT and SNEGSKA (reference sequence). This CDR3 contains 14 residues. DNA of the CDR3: TGCAGTGCTTACCGACTAGCGGCCTACAATGAGCAGTTCTTC. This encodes CSAYRLAAYNEQFF.

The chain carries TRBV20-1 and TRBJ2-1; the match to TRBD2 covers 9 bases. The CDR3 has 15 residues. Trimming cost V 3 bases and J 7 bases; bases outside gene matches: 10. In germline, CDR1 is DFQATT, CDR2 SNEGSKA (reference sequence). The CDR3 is CSASRPGLAFNEQFF. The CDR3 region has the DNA TGCAGTGCTAGCCGTCCGGGACTAGCATTTAATGAGCAGTTCTTC.

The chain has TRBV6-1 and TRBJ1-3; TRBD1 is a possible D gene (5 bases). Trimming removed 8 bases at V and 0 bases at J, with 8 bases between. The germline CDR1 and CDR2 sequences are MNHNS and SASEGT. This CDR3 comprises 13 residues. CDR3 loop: CASVTGSGNTIYF. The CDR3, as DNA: TGTGCCAGCGTAACAGGCTCTGGAAACACCATATATTTT.

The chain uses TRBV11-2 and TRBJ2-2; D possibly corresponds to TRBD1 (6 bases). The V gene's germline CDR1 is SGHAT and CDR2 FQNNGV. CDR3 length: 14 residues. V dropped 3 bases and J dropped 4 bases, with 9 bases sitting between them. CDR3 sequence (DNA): TGTGCCAGCAGCTTGGGACACATCACCGGGGAGCTGTTTTTT. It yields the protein CASSLGHITGELFF. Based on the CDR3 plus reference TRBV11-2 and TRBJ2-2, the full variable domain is EAGVAQSPRYKIIEKRQSVAFWCNPISGHATLYWYQQILGQGPKLLIQFQNNGVVDDSQLPKDRFSAERLKGVDSTLKIQPAKLEDSAVYLCASSLGHITGELFFGEGSRLTVL.

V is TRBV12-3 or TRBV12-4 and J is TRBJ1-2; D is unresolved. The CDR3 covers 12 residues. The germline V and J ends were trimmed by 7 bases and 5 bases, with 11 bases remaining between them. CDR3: CASTRWIYGYTF. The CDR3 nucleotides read TGTGCCAGCACCCGGTGGATTTATGGCTACACCTTC.

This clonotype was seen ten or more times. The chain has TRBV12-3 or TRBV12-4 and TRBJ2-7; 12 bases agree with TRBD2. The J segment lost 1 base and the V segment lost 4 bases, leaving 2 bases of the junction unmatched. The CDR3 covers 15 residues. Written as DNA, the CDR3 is TGTGCCAGCAGTTCCGGGACTAGCGGGTCCTACGAGCAGTACTTC. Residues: CASSSGTSGSYEQYF.

CDR3: CASRDPRGLPIPYEQYF. CDR3 DNA sequence: TGTGCCAGCAGGGACCCGAGAGGACTGCCAATCCCCTACGAGCAGTACTTC. The rearrangement joins TRBV6-2 or TRBV6-3 to TRBJ2-7, with a possible D match to TRBD2 (5 bases). The CDR3 extends over 17 amino acids. The V and J ends lost 6 bases and 2 bases respectively, with 23 bases between them. Germline lookup yields CDR1 MNHEY and CDR2 SVGEGT.

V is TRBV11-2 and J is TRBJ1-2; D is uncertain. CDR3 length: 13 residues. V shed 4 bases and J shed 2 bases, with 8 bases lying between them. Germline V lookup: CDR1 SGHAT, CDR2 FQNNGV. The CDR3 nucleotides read TGTGCCAGCAGCTCAGAGGGAAACTATGGCTACACCTTC. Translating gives CASSSEGNYGYTF.

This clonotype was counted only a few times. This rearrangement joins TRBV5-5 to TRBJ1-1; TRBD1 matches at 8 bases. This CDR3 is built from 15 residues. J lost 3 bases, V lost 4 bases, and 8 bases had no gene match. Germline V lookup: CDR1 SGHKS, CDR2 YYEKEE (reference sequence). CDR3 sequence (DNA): TGTGCCAGCAGCCGCCCCGGGACAGGCTACACTGAAGCTTTCTTT. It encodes CASSRPGTGYTEAFF.

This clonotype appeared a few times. Written as DNA, the CDR3 is TGCGCCAGCAGCCGGACGACTTCCTACAATGAGCAGTTCTTC. It is translated as CASSRTTSYNEQFF. V gene TRBV4-3 combines with J gene TRBJ2-1; D is unclear. CDR1 is LGHNA and CDR2 is YSLEER in the germline V gene. V was shortened by 4 bases and J by 1 base, with 8 bases between the two germline ends. CDR3 length: 14 amino acids.

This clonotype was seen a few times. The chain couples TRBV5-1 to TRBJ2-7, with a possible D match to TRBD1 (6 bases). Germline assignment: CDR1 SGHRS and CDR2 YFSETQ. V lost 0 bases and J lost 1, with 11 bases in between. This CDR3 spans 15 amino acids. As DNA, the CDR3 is TGCGCCAGCAGCTTGGACGGTGGACAGTCCTACGAGCAGTACTTC. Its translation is CASSLDGGQSYEQYF.

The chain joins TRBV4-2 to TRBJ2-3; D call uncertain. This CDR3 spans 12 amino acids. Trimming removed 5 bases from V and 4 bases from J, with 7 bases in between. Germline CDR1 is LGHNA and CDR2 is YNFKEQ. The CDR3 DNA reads TGTGCCAGCAGCAACGAACCAGATACGCAGTATTTT. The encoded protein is CASSNEPDTQYF.

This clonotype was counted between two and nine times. CDR3 DNA: TGCAGTGCTAGAGAACGGACAGGGGGCGCGGGTGGCTACACCTTC. As protein: CSARERTGGAGGYTF. This rearrangement joins TRBV20-1 to TRBJ1-2, with 11 bases matching TRBD1. CDR1 is DFQATT and CDR2 is SNEGSKA in the germline V gene (reference sequence). J gave up 7 bases and V 0 bases, and 7 bases lay outside the gene matches. This CDR3 comprises 15 residues.

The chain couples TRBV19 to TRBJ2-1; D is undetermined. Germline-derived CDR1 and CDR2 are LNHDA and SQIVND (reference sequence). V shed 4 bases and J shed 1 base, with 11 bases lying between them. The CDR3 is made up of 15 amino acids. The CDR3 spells CASSKAPGSYNEQFF. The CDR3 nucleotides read TGTGCCAGTAGTAAGGCCCCTGGATCCTACAATGAGCAGTTCTTC.

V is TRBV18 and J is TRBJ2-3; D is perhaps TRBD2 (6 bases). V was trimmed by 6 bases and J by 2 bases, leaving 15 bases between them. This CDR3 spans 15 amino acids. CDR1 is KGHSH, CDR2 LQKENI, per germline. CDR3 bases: TGTGCCAGCTCCTCTGGCGGGGACCTCACAGATACGCAGTATTTT. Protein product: CASSSGGDLTDTQYF.

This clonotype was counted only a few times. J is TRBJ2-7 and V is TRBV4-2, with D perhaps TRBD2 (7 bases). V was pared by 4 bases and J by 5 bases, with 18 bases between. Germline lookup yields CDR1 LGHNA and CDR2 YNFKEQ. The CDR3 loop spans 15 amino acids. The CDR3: CASSLGRGASDEQYF. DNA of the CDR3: TGTGCCAGCAGCCTGGGACGGGGGGCTTCCGACGAGCAGTACTTC.

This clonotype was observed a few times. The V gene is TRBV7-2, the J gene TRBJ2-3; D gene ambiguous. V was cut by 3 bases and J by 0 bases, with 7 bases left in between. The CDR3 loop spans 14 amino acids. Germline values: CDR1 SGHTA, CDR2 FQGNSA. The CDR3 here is CASSFVDSTDTQYF. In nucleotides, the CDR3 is TGTGCCAGCAGCTTCGTTGATAGCACAGATACGCAGTATTTT.